This entry lists 15 T cell receptor beta chains sequenced from one sample in a study of T cells after yellow fever vaccination. MiXCR was run by TCRdb on the 5' RACE reads, yielding one entry per CDR3 protein. This sample has over 130,000 distinct CDR3 sequences; about 7.7% occur once, and the top ten carry 0.55% to 0.9%. Sequences were derived from CD4+ T cells sorted from PBMCs, sampled 5 days after the yellow fever booster vaccination. The source of these receptors is a man aged 30 to 39 who received the YFV17D yellow fever vaccine.

The chain recombines TRBV12-3 or TRBV12-4 with TRBJ2-5; D is undetermined. This CDR3 comprises 14 residues. Between the trimmed V and J ends, which lost 5 bases and 2 bases, there was a span of 12 bases. The CDR3 protein is CASSASDKQETQYF. CDR3 bases: TGTGCCAGCAGTGCCTCTGACAAACAAGAGACCCAGTACTTC.

Details on this clonotype: A read error may explain this, as a much larger clone is one base away. The CDR3 DNA sequence: TGTGACATCAGTGAGGGACTGAACTCAGATACGCAGTATTTT. Its translation is CDISEGLNSDTQYF. V is TRBV10-3 and J is TRBJ2-3, with TRBD2 as a possible D gene (6 bases). Germline V lookup: CDR1 ENHRY, CDR2 SYGVKD. The CDR3 is 14 residues long.

Notes on this clonotype: One base away lies a much larger clone, so this may be a sequencing read error. The V gene is TRBV4-2, the J gene TRBJ2-7; TRBD1 matches at 10 bases. V gave up 5 bases and J gave up 2 bases; unmatched junction bases: 6. The CDR3 consists of 15 residues. Germline V gene lookup returns CDR1 LGHNA and CDR2 YNFKEQ. CDR3 sequence reads: CASSGRTGGTYEQYF. Written as DNA, the CDR3 is TGTGCCAGCAGCGGACGGACAGGGGGGACCTACGAGCAGTACTTC.

This clonotype was recorded at least ten times. V gene TRBV14 combines with J gene TRBJ2-1, with D perhaps matching TRBD1 (6 bases). From germline, CDR1 is SGHDN and CDR2 FVKESK. The CDR3 contains 18 residues. V lost 3 bases to trimming and J lost 0 bases, with 18 bases between them. CDR3 amino acids: CASSHLPREGGSYNEQFF. DNA of the CDR3: TGTGCCAGCAGCCATCTACCACGGGAAGGGGGCTCCTACAATGAGCAGTTCTTC.

As regards this clonotype: Since a much larger clone is just one base distant, this may be a read error. The chain couples TRBV3-1 to TRBJ2-7; D remains ambiguous. Germline V gives CDR1 LGHDT, CDR2 YNNKEL (reference sequence). The CDR3 runs to 13 residues. Trimming stripped 6 bases from V and 2 bases from J, with 11 bases between. The CDR3 sequence: CASRPGPPYEQYF. CDR3 in DNA: TGTGCCAGCAGGCCCGGGCCGCCCTACGAGCAGTACTTC.

The rearrangement joins TRBV6-4 to TRBJ2-1, with D possibly being TRBD1 (6 bases). Germline values: CDR1 MRHNA, CDR2 SNTAGT. Trimming pared 6 bases from V and 9 bases from J, leaving 15 bases between. The CDR3 spans 13 residues. The chain's CDR3 is CASRATGFGEQFF. CDR3 sequence (DNA): TGTGCCAGCAGGGCCACAGGGTTCGGTGAGCAGTTCTTC.

This clonotype was seen repeatedly, ten times or more. The chain employs TRBV4-2 and TRBJ2-5; possible D gene TRBD1, 5 bases. Germline CDR1 and CDR2: LGHNA and YNFKEQ. This CDR3 has 14 amino acids. V dropped 1 base and J dropped 1 base, with 7 bases sitting between them. Here the CDR3 DNA reads TGTGCCAGCAGCCAAGGGGGCGGCCAAGAGACCCAGTACTTC. It specifies CASSQGGGQETQYF.

In its sample, this clonotype was seen a few times. The chain couples TRBV7-2 to TRBJ1-1; maybe TRBD1 (5 bases). The V gene lost 4 bases and the J gene lost 5 bases, with 14 bases spanning the gap. Per germline, CDR1 SGHTA and CDR2 FQGNSA. CDR3 size: 14 residues. The CDR3 here is CASSSGPRGTEAFF. The CDR3 DNA is TGTGCCAGCAGCTCAGGACCGAGGGGAACTGAAGCTTTCTTT.

This clonotype was observed a handful of times. This rearrangement joins TRBV20-1 to TRBJ2-5, with 10 bases that match TRBD2. Germline lookup yields CDR1 DFQATT and CDR2 SNEGSKA (reference sequence). The V segment lost 6 bases and the J segment 3 bases; nucleotides outside the gene matches: 4. This CDR3 region has 13 residues. CDR3 region: CSAPLAGEETQYF. The CDR3, as DNA: TGCAGTGCGCCTCTAGCGGGAGAAGAGACCCAGTACTTC.

In its sample, this clonotype was seen many times. The J gene is TRBJ2-7, the V gene TRBV28; unclear D gene. Germline V gene data show CDR1 as MDHEN and CDR2 as SYDVKM. Trimming removed 6 bases from V and 2 bases from J, with 5 bases in between. The CDR3 runs to 11 residues. The CDR3 nucleotides are TGTGCCAGCAGCCCGGCCTACGAGCAGTACTTC. It is translated as CASSPAYEQYF.

This clonotype was recorded at least ten times. V is TRBV29-1 and J is TRBJ2-4, with D tentatively TRBD2 (6 bases). V lost 7 bases to trimming and J lost 6 bases, with 13 bases between them. Germline V gives CDR1 SQVTM, CDR2 ANQGSEA. This CDR3 is 12 amino acids long. CDR3 sequence (DNA): TGCAGCGCCCGGAGGGGCAGAAACATTCAGTACTTC. It translates to CSARRGRNIQYF.

J is TRBJ2-1 and V is TRBV18; D tentatively reads TRBD1 or TRBD2 (5 bases each). The V and J ends lost 6 bases and 10 bases respectively, with 16 bases between them. Germline assignment: CDR1 KGHSH and CDR2 LQKENI. CDR3 length: 13 amino acids. The CDR3 DNA reads TGTGCCAGCTCTTCGCTCGGGACCGACGAGCAGTTCTTC. Its translation is CASSSLGTDEQFF.

CDR3 sequence: CRVSGSGYEQYF. CDR3 nucleotide sequence: TGCAGAGTAAGCGGGAGCGGCTACGAGCAGTACTTC. This chain joins TRBV20-1 and TRBJ2-7, with 8 nucleotides matching TRBD2. This CDR3 is built from 12 residues. The germline gives CDR1 DFQATT, CDR2 SNEGSKA (reference sequence).

This clonotype was found a few times. This rearrangement joins TRBV6-1 to TRBJ1-6, with 7 bases fitting TRBD1. J lost 8 bases, V lost 8 bases, and 15 bases had no gene match. Germline V gives CDR1 MNHNS, CDR2 SASEGT. The CDR3 runs 16 residues. The CDR3 spells CASVFRGPRGDSPLHF. For the CDR3, the DNA is TGTGCCAGCGTCTTTAGGGGGCCGCGGGGTGATTCACCCCTCCACTTT.

This clonotype was picked up a small number of times. The gene calls are TRBV5-4 and TRBJ1-5; maybe TRBD1 (5 bases). The CDR3 is 14 residues long. Between the trimmed V and J ends, which lost 0 bases and 3 bases, there was a span of 7 bases. Germline CDR1 and CDR2: SGHNT and YYREEE (reference sequence). In DNA form, the CDR3 reads TGTGCCAGCAGCTTGGAGGGGAACAATCAGCCCCAGCATTTT. Its translation is CASSLEGNNQPQHF.